The entry below gives a single TCR beta chain sequence along with its context. At one end, the junction sequence differs from germline, possibly due to a read error. In the original analysis: Reference gene primers were amplified, and this amplification served to estimate nucleated cell counts. Sequencing was performed with immunoSEQ multiplex PCR; in TCRdb, only in-frame clones are kept and a portion is missing. V and J calls and clone size are given by that table; D and trimming were obtained from the DNA. The sample includes some 220,000 clones, around four fifths seen only once; the top ten take 15% to 20%. Germline loops: CDR1 MGHDK, CDR2 SYGVNS. This CDR3 spans 14 amino acids. This specimen belongs to a study of blood T cell repertoires in COVID-19. Study background: The origin of the acute and convalescent COVID-19 samples was the United States, Italy and Spain. PBMCs, B-cell-depleted T cells, or T cells provided the cDNA or gDNA that made up the material.

The specimen was peripheral blood. This TCR was sampled from a woman of 80 years or more with active or convalescent COVID-19. The rearrangement links TRBV25-1 to TRBJ1-5; 8 nucleotides align to TRBD1. CDR3 nucleotides: TGTGCCAGCAGTGGGACAGGGAGCAGTCAGCCCCAGCATTTT. This sequence encodes CASSGTGSSQPQHF.